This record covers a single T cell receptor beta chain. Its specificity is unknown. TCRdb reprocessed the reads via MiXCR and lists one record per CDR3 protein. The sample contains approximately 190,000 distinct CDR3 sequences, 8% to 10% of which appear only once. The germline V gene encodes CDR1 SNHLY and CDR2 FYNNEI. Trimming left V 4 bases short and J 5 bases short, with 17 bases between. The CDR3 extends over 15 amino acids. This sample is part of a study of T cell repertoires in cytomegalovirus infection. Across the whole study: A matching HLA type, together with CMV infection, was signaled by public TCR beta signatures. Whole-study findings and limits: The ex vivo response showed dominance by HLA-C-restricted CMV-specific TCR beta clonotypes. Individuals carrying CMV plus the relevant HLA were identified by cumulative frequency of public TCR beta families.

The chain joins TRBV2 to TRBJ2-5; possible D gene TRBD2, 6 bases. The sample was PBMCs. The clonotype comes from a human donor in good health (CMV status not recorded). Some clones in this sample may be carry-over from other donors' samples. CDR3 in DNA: TGTGCCAGCAGTGCCCCGGGGAGGCACACGGAGACCCAGTACTTC. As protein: CASSAPGRHTETQYF.